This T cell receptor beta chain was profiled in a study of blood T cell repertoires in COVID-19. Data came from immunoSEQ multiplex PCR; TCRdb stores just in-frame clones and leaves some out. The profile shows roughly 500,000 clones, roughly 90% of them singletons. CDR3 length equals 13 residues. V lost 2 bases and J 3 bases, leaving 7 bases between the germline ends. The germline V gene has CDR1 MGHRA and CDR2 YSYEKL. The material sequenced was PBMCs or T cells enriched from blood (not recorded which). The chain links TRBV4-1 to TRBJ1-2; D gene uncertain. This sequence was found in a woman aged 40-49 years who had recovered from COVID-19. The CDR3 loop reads CASSQYRDYGYTF. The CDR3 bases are TGCGCCAGCAGCCAATACCGGGACTATGGCTACACCTTC.